This TCR beta chain was found in a study of blood T cell repertoires in COVID-19. Study details: The study drew acute and convalescent COVID-19 samples from the United States, Italy and Spain. From T cells, B-cell-depleted T cells, or PBMCs came the material, which was cDNA or gDNA.

CDR3 length: 15 residues. Germline V gene data show CDR1 as SNHLY and CDR2 as FYNNEI. Unmatched junction bases numbered 0, after V lost 1 base and J lost 0 bases. In the authors' workflow: Nucleated cell counts were estimated from reference gene primer amplification. Assay used: immunoSEQ multiplex PCR; TCRdb lists only in-frame clones, some missing. From that table come the V and J calls and clone size; the DNA was used to work out D and trimming. Of some 83,000 clones listed, around nine tenths were seen once; the top ten hold about 2.5%. The chain uses TRBV2 and TRBJ2-5; TRBD2 matches at 9 bases. This receptor was taken from a middle-aged man with acute or convalescent COVID-19. Material: peripheral blood. The CDR3 loop is CASSEGTSDQETQYF. In nucleotides, the CDR3 is TGTGCCAGCAGTGAAGGGACTAGCGACCAAGAGACCCAGTACTTC.